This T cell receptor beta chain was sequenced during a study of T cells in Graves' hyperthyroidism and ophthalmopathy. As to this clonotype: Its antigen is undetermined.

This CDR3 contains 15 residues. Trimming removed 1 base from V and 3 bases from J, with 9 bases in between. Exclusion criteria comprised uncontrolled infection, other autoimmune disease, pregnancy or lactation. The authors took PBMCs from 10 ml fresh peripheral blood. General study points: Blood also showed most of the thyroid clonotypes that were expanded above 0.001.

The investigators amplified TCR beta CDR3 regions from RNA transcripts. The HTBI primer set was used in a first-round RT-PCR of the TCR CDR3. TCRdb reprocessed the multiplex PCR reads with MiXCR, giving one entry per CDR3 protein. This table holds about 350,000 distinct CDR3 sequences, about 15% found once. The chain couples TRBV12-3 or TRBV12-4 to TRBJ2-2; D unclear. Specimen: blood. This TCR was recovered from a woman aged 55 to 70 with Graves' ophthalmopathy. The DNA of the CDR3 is TGTGCCAGCAGTTTAGAGACACCAGACACCGGGGAGCTGTTTTTT. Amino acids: CASSLETPDTGELFF.